The 27 T cell receptor beta chains listed next were all sequenced from one sample in a study of blood T cell repertoires in COVID-19. Clones were sequenced by immunoSEQ multiplex PCR, and TCRdb holds only the in-frame ones, with some missing. The sample yields roughly 180,000 clones, over 70% seen once. The sample taken for sequencing was PBMCs or T cells enriched from blood (not recorded which). These receptors all stem from a man between 45 and 60 years old who had recovered from COVID-19.

The chain is built from TRBV19 and TRBJ2-5; TRBD2 matches at 12 bases. The V and J ends lost 7 bases and 5 bases, in that order; junction bases with no gene match: 8. The CDR3 is 15 residues long. Germline assignment: CDR1 LNHDA and CDR2 SQIVND (reference sequence). In DNA, the CDR3 is TGTGCCAGTACTAGCGGGAGGGCCCGTGTGGAGACCCAGTACTTC. Translation: CASTSGRARVETQYF.

Notes on this clone: An end of the junction does not agree with germline; a read error may underlie this. V usage is TRBV6-1 and J usage is TRBJ1-5; D possibly corresponds to TRBD1 (6 bases). CDR3 size: 12 residues. CDR1 is MNHNS, CDR2 SASEGT, per germline. The chain's CDR3 is CASSENRDTIFF. In DNA, the CDR3 is TGTGCCAGCAGTGAAAACAGGGACACCATCTTTTTT.

The chain uses TRBV6-5 and TRBJ1-3, with 7 bases aligning to TRBD1. V dropped 0 bases and J dropped 9; count of bases not matched to a gene: 8. Germline assignment: CDR1 MNHEY and CDR2 SVGAGI. This CDR3 is built from 15 residues. CDR3 coding DNA: TGTGCCAGCAGTTACTCGTTCCAAGGGGACAGCACCATATATTTT. Amino acids: CASSYSFQGDSTIYF.

This clone was picked up one time. The chain joins TRBV6-5 to TRBJ1-1; tentatively, D is TRBD1 (5 bases). Trimming stripped 7 bases from V and 3 bases from J, with 15 bases between. The CDR3 is made up of 14 amino acids. CDR1 MNHEY and CDR2 SVGAGI come from the germline V gene. Here the CDR3 DNA reads TGTGCCAGCAATCCGGGGGAACCTTACACTGAAGCTTTCTTT. Translating it yields CASNPGEPYTEAFF.

The genes are TRBV2 and TRBJ1-1, with 8 nucleotides matching TRBD1. Germline loops: CDR1 SNHLY, CDR2 FYNNEI. V was clipped by 8 bases and J by 0 bases; unmatched bases: 20. The CDR3 loop spans 19 amino acids. The CDR3 bases are TGTGCCAGCGGACGGACAGGGTGGGGATTGGGGGAAATGAACACTGAAGCTTTCTTT. It encodes CASGRTGWGLGEMNTEAFF.

CDR3: CSVSLTGSSYNEQFF. The CDR3 nucleotides are TGCAGCGTTTCCCTTACAGGGAGCTCCTACAATGAGCAGTTCTTC. The chain is built from TRBV29-1 and TRBJ2-1; D is perhaps TRBD1 (6 bases). Germline lookup yields CDR1 SQVTM and CDR2 ANQGSEA. Trimming took 5 bases from V and 0 from J, leaving 14 bases between them. The length of the CDR3 is 15 residues.

The sample holds a few counts of this clone. The genes are TRBV7-3 and TRBJ2-3, with D tentatively TRBD2 (6 bases). Germline CDR1 and CDR2: SGHTA and FQGTGA. The length of the CDR3 is 15 residues. Deletions cut 5 bases from V and 3 bases from J, with 15 bases between. The CDR3 nucleotides read TGTGCCAGCAGCCCCATAGTGGGGGGAACAGATACGCAGTATTTT. It is translated as CASSPIVGGTDTQYF.

V gene TRBV28 combines with J gene TRBJ1-6; tentative D call: TRBD1 (5 bases). Germline V CDR1 and CDR2: MDHEN, SYDVKM. The germline V and J ends were trimmed by 8 bases and 9 bases, with 20 bases remaining between them. This CDR3 has 15 residues. CDR3 in DNA: TGTGCCAGCGGTTCCCCAGGGTGGTGGGGTTCACCCCTCCACTTT. Translating gives CASGSPGWWGSPLHF.

V gene TRBV30 combines with J gene TRBJ2-5; TRBD1 might be the D (6 bases). The CDR3 runs 15 residues. Looked up from germline, CDR1 is GTSNPN and CDR2 is SVGIG (reference sequence). The V end lost 0 bases, the J end lost 5 bases, and 16 bases lay between the germline ends. The CDR3 DNA reads as TGTGCCTGGAGTGTTACGTCAGGGGCCCTTGAGACCCAGTACTTC. It specifies CAWSVTSGALETQYF.

The chain employs TRBV6-5 and TRBJ1-4, with a tentative D call TRBD1 (6 bases). This CDR3 has 13 residues. Germline CDR1 MNHEY, CDR2 SVGAGI. The germline V and J ends were trimmed by 6 bases and 8 bases, with 13 bases remaining between them. CDR3 sequence reads: CASRTQGGEKLFF. The CDR3 bases are TGTGCCAGCAGAACACAGGGCGGGGAAAAACTGTTTTTT.

This chain uses TRBV2 with TRBJ1-5; D is possibly TRBD1 (6 bases). The CDR3 runs to 12 residues. Germline V CDR1 and CDR2: SNHLY, FYNNEI. V lost 7 bases and J 4 bases, leaving 8 bases between the germline ends. This CDR3 reads CASTGQNQPQHF. CDR3 nucleotides: TGTGCCAGCACGGGACAAAATCAGCCCCAGCATTTT. Full variable domain (missing parts from reference TRBV2 and TRBJ1-5): EPEVTQTPSHQVTQMGQEVILRCVPISNHLYFYWYRQILGQKVEFLVSFYNNEISEKSEIFDDQFSVERPDGSNFTLKIRSTKLEDSAMYFCASTGQNQPQHFGDGTRLSIL.

This chain links TRBV3-1 (or the pseudogene TRBV3-2) with TRBJ2-3, with D possibly TRBD2 on 6 matching bases. The CDR3 length is 16 residues. Germline values: CDR1 LGHDT, CDR2 YNNKEL (reference sequence). Trimming shortened V by 1 base and J by 3 bases, and 14 bases separated the two germline ends. The CDR3 protein is CASSQGGGLATDTQYF. The CDR3 bases are TGTGCCAGCAGCCAAGGAGGAGGGCTAGCGACAGATACGCAGTATTTT.

J is TRBJ2-3 and V is TRBV11-2, with a tentative D call TRBD1 (6 bases). This CDR3 has 15 amino acids. Trimming removed 5 bases at V and 5 bases at J, with 17 bases between. Germline-derived CDR1 and CDR2 are SGHAT and FQNNGV. The CDR3 is CASSEERGYRDTQYF. The CDR3 nucleotides are TGTGCCAGCAGCGAAGAAAGGGGGTATCGAGATACGCAGTATTTT.

The chain carries TRBV18 and TRBJ2-5; 8 bases are shared with TRBD1. The germline V gene has CDR1 KGHSH and CDR2 LQKENI. V dropped 5 bases and J dropped 3; count of bases not matched to a gene: 2. The CDR3 extends over 13 amino acids. The CDR3 protein is CASSTGQEETQYF. The DNA of the CDR3 is TGTGCCAGCTCAACGGGACAGGAAGAGACCCAGTACTTC.

The chain has TRBV7-8 and TRBJ2-5; no reliable D call. CDR3 length: 10 amino acids. Per germline, CDR1 SGHVS and CDR2 FQNEAQ. V gave up 7 bases and J gave up 5 bases, with 5 bases separating them. CDR3 sequence: CASTRETQYF. CDR3 bases: TGTGCCAGCACACGGGAGACCCAGTACTTC.

A few counts support this clone. The chain combines TRBV7-8 with TRBJ2-7, with D perhaps TRBD2 (6 bases). Looked up from germline, CDR1 is SGHVS and CDR2 is FQNEAQ. The V gene lost 5 bases and the J gene lost 2 bases, with 16 bases spanning the gap. The CDR3 has 15 amino acids. CDR3: CASSLRGLPAYEQYF. For the CDR3, the DNA is TGTGCCAGCAGCCTACGGGGACTCCCGGCCTACGAGCAGTACTTC.

This clone was found a few times. This rearrangement joins TRBV29-1 to TRBJ1-1; maybe TRBD1 (5 bases). V was trimmed by 4 bases and J by 6 bases, leaving 12 bases between them. The CDR3 loop spans 12 amino acids. Germline V gene lookup returns CDR1 SQVTM and CDR2 ANQGSEA. CDR3 residues: CSVAQAVAEAFF. The CDR3 DNA follows: TGCAGCGTTGCACAGGCGGTCGCTGAAGCTTTCTTT.

This chain joins TRBV5-1 and TRBJ2-7, with 7 bases identical to TRBD2. Looked up from germline, CDR1 is SGHRS and CDR2 is YFSETQ. The CDR3 is 14 amino acids. J lost 2 bases, V lost 4 bases, and 6 bases had no gene match. DNA for the CDR3: TGCGCCAGCAGCCCGAGGGAGGGTACCTACGAGCAGTACTTC. This translates into CASSPREGTYEQYF.

The chain joins TRBV7-3 to TRBJ2-2, with a tentative D call TRBD1 (6 bases). Germline V gene lookup returns CDR1 SGHTA and CDR2 FQGTGA. The CDR3 extends over 14 amino acids. With 1 base removed from V and 5 bases from J, the gap between germline ends came to 8 bases. The CDR3 coding sequence is TGTGCCAGCAGCTTAATTAGGGGGACCGGGGAGCTGTTTTTT. Amino acids: CASSLIRGTGELFF.

J is TRBJ1-1 and V is TRBV7-9; D gene unclear. Germline CDR1 is SEHNR and CDR2 is FQNEAQ (reference sequence). V dropped 3 bases and J dropped 6 bases, with 23 bases sitting between them. This CDR3 is 17 amino acids long. The CDR3 region is CASSLGRHRSFPAEAFF. CDR3 sequence (DNA): TGTGCCAGCAGCTTGGGGAGGCACCGTTCGTTTCCCGCTGAAGCTTTCTTT.

The V gene is TRBV19, the J gene TRBJ2-1, with D tentatively TRBD2 (6 bases). Deletions cut 9 bases from V and 7 bases from J, with 19 bases between. The CDR3 sequence is 14 residues long. CDR1 and CDR2 (germline): LNHDA, SQIVND (reference sequence). In nucleotides, the CDR3 is TGTGCCAGCCGGGGGACGGTCCGGGTGAATGAGCAGTTCTTC. Translated: CASRGTVRVNEQFF.

The chain joins TRBV28 to TRBJ1-1; a weak D match, TRBD1 (6 bases). Germline lookup yields CDR1 MDHEN and CDR2 SYDVKM. V lost 5 bases and J 0 bases, leaving 13 bases between the germline ends. This CDR3 contains 15 residues. CDR3 residues: CASSQQGLVNTEAFF. The DNA of the CDR3 is TGTGCCAGCAGTCAACAGGGATTAGTGAACACTGAAGCTTTCTTT.

Worth noting for this clone: This sample also contains other DNA sequences that code for the same CDR3. The chain couples TRBV9 to TRBJ1-1; TRBD1 is a possible D gene (6 bases). Trimming shortened V by 0 bases and J by 1 base, and 7 bases separated the two germline ends. Germline CDR1 and CDR2: SGDLS and YYNGEE. The CDR3 length is 14 residues. The CDR3 loop reads CASSVATGNTEAFF. The CDR3 DNA reads as TGTGCCAGCAGCGTAGCGACAGGGAACACTGAAGCTTTCTTT.

V usage is TRBV6-5 and J usage is TRBJ1-6, with D hard to call. Trimming took off 6 bases at V and 4 bases at J, with 7 bases between the two ends. CDR3 length equals 13 residues. Germline values: CDR1 MNHEY, CDR2 SVGAGI. The CDR3 DNA reads TGTGCCAGCAGGGTTACTTATAATTCACCCCTCCACTTT. It yields the protein CASRVTYNSPLHF.

The chain has TRBV3-1 (or the pseudogene TRBV3-2) and TRBJ1-1; possibly TRBD1 for D (5 bases). The CDR3 loop spans 13 amino acids. Germline loops: CDR1 LGHDT, CDR2 YNNKEL (reference sequence). Between the trimmed V and J ends, which lost 4 bases and 4 bases, there was a span of 10 bases. Here the CDR3 DNA reads TGTGCCAGCAGCCCGGGTAGGGGCACTGAAGCTTTCTTT. It specifies CASSPGRGTEAFF.

The genes are TRBV2 and TRBJ2-1; D is perhaps TRBD1 (7 bases). Germline CDR1 SNHLY, CDR2 FYNNEI. Trimming took 8 bases from V and 4 from J, leaving 18 bases between them. The CDR3 is 15 amino acids. CDR3: CASGGPRDRYNEQFF. The CDR3 DNA sequence: TGTGCCAGCGGAGGGCCCCGGGACAGATACAATGAGCAGTTCTTC. Using reference TRBV2 and TRBJ2-1 for the parts outside the CDR3, the full variable domain is EPEVTQTPSHQVTQMGQEVILRCVPISNHLYFYWYRQILGQKVEFLVSFYNNEISEKSEIFDDQFSVERPDGSNFTLKIRSTKLEDSAMYFCASGGPRDRYNEQFFGPGTRLTVL.

The rearrangement links TRBV19 to TRBJ1-5; D perhaps matches TRBD1 (5 bases). CDR1 is LNHDA, CDR2 SQIVND, per germline (reference sequence). V was trimmed by 10 bases and J by 2 bases, leaving 15 bases between them. CDR3 length: 14 residues. The CDR3 reads CATQPPGGNQPQHF. Written as DNA, the CDR3 is TGTGCCACCCAGCCTCCGGGGGGCAATCAGCCCCAGCATTTT.